The rows below give T cell receptor beta chains drawn from one sample of a study of neoadjuvant nivolumab and ipilimumab in lung cancer. Assay used: immunoSEQ multiplex PCR; TCRdb lists only in-frame clones, some missing. Of over 20,000 clones in the sample, around 86% are singletons; the top ten hold 7% to 10%. The sequences come from tumor tissue, collected after neoadjuvant nivolumab, alone or with ipilimumab, at or shortly before surgery. These receptors all come from an adult with non-small cell lung cancer. The CDR3 runs from the conserved cysteine through the conserved F or W. D genes are given only for firm matches. Size tells how often a clone was seen (once, few, many) or the class of an expanded clone, and some rows leave it out.

CDR3 protein: CASSLPLDEKLFF
CDR3 DNA: TGTGCCAGCAGCTTACCCCTGGATGAAAAACTGTTTTTT
J gene: TRBJ1-4
clone size: -
V gene: TRBV5-4
D gene: -

CDR3 protein: CASSKNLLDYGYTF
CDR3 DNA: TGTGCCAGCAGTAAAAATCTCCTAGACTATGGCTACACCTTC
J gene: TRBJ1-2
clone size: -
V gene: TRBV6-1
D gene: -

CDR3 protein: CASSPGTSDFKPFYEQYF
CDR3 DNA: TGCGCCAGCAGCCCCGGGACTAGCGACTTCAAACCGTTCTACGAGCAGTACTTC
J gene: TRBJ2-7
clone size: -
V gene: TRBV5-1
D gene: TRBD2

CDR3 protein: CASSQEGQFTDTQYF
CDR3 DNA: TGTGCCAGCAGCCAAGAGGGACAGTTCACAGATACGCAGTATTTT
J gene: TRBJ2-3
clone size: -
V gene: TRBV4-2
D gene: TRBD1

CDR3 protein: CASSLVVTREETQYF
CDR3 DNA: TGTGCCAGCAGCTTAGTGGTGACTAGGGAAGAGACCCAGTACTTC
J gene: TRBJ2-5
clone size: -
V gene: TRBV7-9
D gene: -

CDR3 protein: CASSEPSGHNTGELFF
CDR3 DNA: TGCGCCAGCAGTGAACCCAGCGGGCACAACACCGGGGAGCTGTTTTTT
J gene: TRBJ2-2
clone size: -
V gene: TRBV10-2
D gene: -

CDR3 protein: CAWTFLRDSNEQFF
CDR3 DNA: TGTGCCTGGACCTTCCTCCGGGACTCCAATGAGCAGTTCTTC
J gene: TRBJ2-1
clone size: once
V gene: TRBV30
D gene: -

CDR3 protein: CASTPTIGQTGANVLTF
CDR3 DNA: TGTGCCAGCACTCCAACTATCGGGCAGACTGGGGCCAACGTCCTGACTTTC
J gene: TRBJ2-6
clone size: -
V gene: TRBV27
D gene: -

CDR3 protein: CASSLGRTSYEQYF
CDR3 DNA: TGTGCCAGCAGCTTAGGGAGGACAAGCTACGAGCAGTACTTC
J gene: TRBJ2-7
clone size: -
V gene: TRBV11-1
D gene: -

CDR3 protein: CAWRGQGSNYGYTF
CDR3 DNA: TGTGCCTGGAGGGGACAGGGGAGTAACTATGGCTACACCTTC
J gene: TRBJ1-2
clone size: -
V gene: TRBV30
D gene: TRBD1

CDR3 protein: CASSSRQGKTQYF
CDR3 DNA: TGTGCCAGCAGCTCTCGACAGGGAAAGACCCAGTACTTC
J gene: TRBJ2-5
clone size: -
V gene: TRBV7-6
D gene: TRBD1

CDR3 protein: CASSRVTGASYYGYTF
CDR3 DNA: TGTGCCAGCAGCAGGGTTACAGGGGCCTCCTACTATGGCTACACCTTC
J gene: TRBJ1-2
clone size: few
V gene: TRBV27
D gene: TRBD1

CDR3 protein: CASRGGAYEQYF
CDR3 DNA: TGTGCCAGCAGAGGGGGGGCCTACGAGCAGTACTTC
J gene: TRBJ2-7
clone size: few
V gene: TRBV6-5
D gene: -

CDR3 protein: CASSLVQGEETQYF
CDR3 DNA: TGTGCCAGCAGCTTAGTGCAGGGAGAAGAGACCCAGTACTTC
J gene: TRBJ2-5
clone size: -
V gene: TRBV7-2
D gene: -

CDR3 protein: CASSYSGGDTQYF
CDR3 DNA: TGTGCCAGCAGTTACTCGGGGGGGGATACGCAGTATTTT
J gene: TRBJ2-3
clone size: -
V gene: TRBV6-6
D gene: TRBD2

CDR3 protein: CASSQSRGGNTEAFF
CDR3 DNA: TGTGCCAGCAGCCAATCCCGAGGGGGGAACACTGAAGCTTTCTTT
J gene: TRBJ1-1
clone size: -
V gene: TRBV7-9
D gene: -

CDR3 protein: CASSLGGGQNTEAFF
CDR3 DNA: TGCGCCAGCAGCTTGGGGGGGGGACAGAACACTGAAGCTTTCTTT
J gene: TRBJ1-1
clone size: -
V gene: TRBV5-1
D gene: -

CDR3 protein: CAWSVRQTYGYTF
CDR3 DNA: TGTGCCTGGAGTGTACGACAGACCTATGGCTACACCTTC
J gene: TRBJ1-2
clone size: -
V gene: TRBV30
D gene: -

CDR3 protein: CAISWGSGGRAQYF
CDR3 DNA: TGTGCCATCTCTTGGGGGAGCGGAGGAAGAGCGCAGTATTTT
J gene: TRBJ2-3
clone size: once
V gene: TRBV15
D gene: -

CDR3 protein: CASSEEAPGNEQYF
CDR3 DNA: TGTGCCAGCAGTGAAGAGGCCCCAGGGAACGAGCAGTACTTC
J gene: TRBJ2-7
clone size: -
V gene: TRBV2
D gene: -

CDR3 protein: CASSRQGYEQYF
CDR3 DNA: TGCGCCAGCAGCCGACAGGGGTACGAGCAGTACTTC
J gene: TRBJ2-7
clone size: few
V gene: TRBV5-1
D gene: TRBD1

CDR3 protein: CASSFLTLADTQYF
CDR3 DNA: TGTGCCAGCAGCTTCCTCACCCTGGCAGATACGCAGTATTTT
J gene: TRBJ2-3
clone size: -
V gene: TRBV7-6
D gene: -

CDR3 protein: CASSLVAGGNTEAFF
CDR3 DNA: TGCGCCAGCAGCTTGGTGGCAGGGGGTAACACTGAAGCTTTCTTT
J gene: TRBJ1-1
clone size: -
V gene: TRBV5-1
D gene: TRBD1

CDR3 protein: CASSPPGRGYEQYF
CDR3 DNA: TGTGCCAGCTCACCTCCGGGGCGCGGCTACGAGCAGTACTTC
J gene: TRBJ2-7
clone size: -
V gene: TRBV18
D gene: -

CDR3 protein: CASSGRALSSYEQYF
CDR3 DNA: TGTGCCAGCAGCGGGAGGGCCTTGAGCTCCTACGAGCAGTACTTC
J gene: TRBJ2-7
clone size: -
V gene: TRBV11-3
D gene: TRBD2

CDR3 protein: CAHSGQAYNEQFF
CDR3 DNA: TGTGCCCATTCGGGACAGGCCTACAATGAGCAGTTCTTC
J gene: TRBJ2-1
clone size: -
V gene: TRBV28
D gene: TRBD1

CDR3 protein: CASSPFGLAGGNEQFF
CDR3 DNA: TGTGCCAGCTCACCCTTCGGACTAGCGGGAGGCAATGAGCAGTTCTTC
J gene: TRBJ2-1
clone size: once
V gene: TRBV18
D gene: TRBD2

CDR3 protein: CASSHGRPPYEQYF
CDR3 DNA: TGTGCCAGCAGCCACGGCCGCCCTCCCTACGAGCAGTACTTC
J gene: TRBJ2-7
clone size: -
V gene: TRBV11-3
D gene: -

CDR3 protein: CASIPGQVVTEAFF
CDR3 DNA: TGTGCCAGCATCCCGGGACAGGTGGTCACTGAAGCTTTCTTT
J gene: TRBJ1-1
clone size: -
V gene: TRBV18
D gene: TRBD1

CDR3 protein: CASGRDSTEAFF
CDR3 DNA: TGTGCTAGTGGAAGGGACTCAACTGAAGCTTTCTTT
J gene: TRBJ1-1
clone size: -
V gene: TRBV12-5
D gene: -

CDR3 protein: CASSLGLAGGTDTQYF
CDR3 DNA: TGTGCCAGCAGCTTAGGACTAGCGGGAGGGACAGATACGCAGTATTTT
J gene: TRBJ2-3
clone size: -
V gene: TRBV7-2
D gene: TRBD2

CDR3 protein: CSARRDDEQFF
CDR3 DNA: TGCAGTGCTCGCCGAGACGATGAGCAGTTCTTC
J gene: TRBJ2-1
clone size: once
V gene: TRBV20-1
D gene: -

CDR3 protein: CASSQEGTGSYGYTF
CDR3 DNA: TGTGCCAGCTCACAGGAGGGGACCGGTTCCTATGGCTACACCTTC
J gene: TRBJ1-2
clone size: -
V gene: TRBV18
D gene: -

CDR3 protein: CSVDFSTYGYTF
CDR3 DNA: TGCAGCGTTGATTTCTCTACCTATGGCTACACCTTC
J gene: TRBJ1-2
clone size: -
V gene: TRBV29-1
D gene: -

CDR3 protein: CASSSGQGEQYF
CDR3 DNA: TGTGCCAGCAGCTCGGGACAGGGTGAGCAGTACTTC
J gene: TRBJ2-7
clone size: -
V gene: TRBV11-3
D gene: TRBD1

CDR3 protein: CASSLSGSGANVLTF
CDR3 DNA: TGCGCCAGCAGCTTGTCGGGCTCTGGGGCCAACGTCCTGACTTTC
J gene: TRBJ2-6
clone size: -
V gene: TRBV5-1
D gene: -

CDR3 protein: CASSLQDRADTQYF
CDR3 DNA: TGTGCCAGCAGCTTACAGGACAGGGCAGATACGCAGTATTTT
J gene: TRBJ2-3
clone size: -
V gene: TRBV7-9
D gene: TRBD1

CDR3 protein: CASSFSRHAEAFF
CDR3 DNA: TGTGCCAGCAGCTTTTCCAGGCACGCTGAAGCTTTCTTT
J gene: TRBJ1-1
clone size: -
V gene: TRBV11-3
D gene: -

CDR3 protein: CASSKPEGQGEAGYTF
CDR3 DNA: TGTGCCAGCAGCAAGCCCGAGGGGCAGGGAGAAGCTGGCTACACCTTC
J gene: TRBJ1-2
clone size: -
V gene: TRBV5-5
D gene: -

CDR3 protein: CASSEEPLNYGYTF
CDR3 DNA: TGTGCCAGTAGTGAGGAACCGTTAAACTATGGCTACACCTTC
J gene: TRBJ1-2
clone size: -
V gene: TRBV19
D gene: -

CDR3 protein: CASSVGLALPRRDTQYF
CDR3 DNA: TGTGCCAGCAGCGTGGGCCTAGCGCTACCTAGGAGAGATACGCAGTATTTT
J gene: TRBJ2-3
clone size: -
V gene: TRBV9
D gene: -

CDR3 protein: CASSVVSTGELFF
CDR3 DNA: TGTGCCAGCAGCGTAGTCAGTACCGGGGAGCTGTTTTTT
J gene: TRBJ2-2
clone size: -
V gene: TRBV9
D gene: -

CDR3 protein: CASSLGLAGHTDTQYF
CDR3 DNA: TGTGCTAGCAGCTTGGGACTAGCGGGACACACAGATACGCAGTATTTT
J gene: TRBJ2-3
clone size: -
V gene: TRBV7-7
D gene: TRBD2

CDR3 protein: CASSSHRNTGELFF
CDR3 DNA: TGTGCCAGCAGCTCCCACAGGAACACCGGGGAGCTGTTTTTT
J gene: TRBJ2-2
clone size: -
V gene: TRBV14
D gene: -

CDR3 protein: CAWSGDGTLGDTQYF
CDR3 DNA: TGTGCCTGGAGCGGGGACGGCACCCTAGGCGATACGCAGTATTTT
J gene: TRBJ2-3
clone size: -
V gene: TRBV30
D gene: -

CDR3 protein: CSASTIWGAFF
CDR3 DNA: TGCAGCGCGAGCACAATCTGGGGAGCTTTCTTT
J gene: TRBJ1-1
clone size: few
V gene: TRBV29-1
D gene: -

CDR3 protein: CASSLQPARVEQYF
CDR3 DNA: TGTGCCAGCAGTTTACAACCCGCCAGGGTCGAGCAGTACTTC
J gene: TRBJ2-7
clone size: -
V gene: TRBV6-5
D gene: -

CDR3 protein: CASSLGTAVYQPQHF
CDR3 DNA: TGTGCCAGCAGCTTAGGTACGGCAGTCTATCAGCCCCAGCATTTT
J gene: TRBJ1-5
clone size: -
V gene: TRBV11-2
D gene: -

CDR3 protein: CASSLGGPDQETQYF
CDR3 DNA: TGTGCCAGCAGCTTAGGGGGGCCGGATCAAGAGACCCAGTACTTC
J gene: TRBJ2-5
clone size: -
V gene: TRBV11-1
D gene: -

CDR3 protein: CASSQSKGAGELFF
CDR3 DNA: TGTGCCAGCAGCCAATCTAAGGGGGCCGGGGAGCTGTTTTTT
J gene: TRBJ2-2
clone size: -
V gene: TRBV4-2
D gene: -

CDR3 protein: CASSYSGQGETQYF
CDR3 DNA: TGTGCCAGCAGTTACTCAGGGCAGGGAGAGACCCAGTACTTC
J gene: TRBJ2-5
clone size: -
V gene: TRBV6-5
D gene: -

CDR3 protein: CASSQEGHLSYEQYF
CDR3 DNA: TGCGCCAGCAGCCAAGAAGGCCACCTCTCCTACGAGCAGTACTTC
J gene: TRBJ2-7
clone size: -
V gene: TRBV4-1
D gene: -

CDR3 protein: CASSVVERDPTGTQYF
CDR3 DNA: TGTGCCAGCAGCGTAGTGGAGCGGGATCCCACGGGTACGCAGTATTTT
J gene: TRBJ2-3
clone size: -
V gene: TRBV9
D gene: TRBD2

CDR3 protein: CASSLTSGRNEQFF
CDR3 DNA: TGTGCCAGCAGCTTAACTAGCGGCCGCAATGAGCAGTTCTTC
J gene: TRBJ2-1
clone size: -
V gene: TRBV25-1
D gene: TRBD2

CDR3 protein: CASRPDRVVHNEQYF
CDR3 DNA: TGTGCCAGCAGACCCGACAGGGTGGTCCACAACGAGCAGTACTTC
J gene: TRBJ2-7
clone size: -
V gene: TRBV28
D gene: TRBD1

CDR3 protein: CAERGPGQGRTGELFF
CDR3 DNA: TGTGCCGAGAGGGGGCCCGGACAGGGTAGAACCGGGGAGCTGTTTTTT
J gene: TRBJ2-2
clone size: -
V gene: TRBV30
D gene: TRBD1

CDR3 protein: CSVGKGTGTDTQYF
CDR3 DNA: TGCAGCGTTGGGAAGGGAACAGGCACAGATACGCAGTATTTT
J gene: TRBJ2-3
clone size: -
V gene: TRBV29-1
D gene: -

CDR3 protein: CAISESYDGAGELFF
CDR3 DNA: TGTGCCATCAGTGAGTCGTATGATGGGGCCGGGGAGCTGTTTTTT
J gene: TRBJ2-2
clone size: -
V gene: TRBV10-3
D gene: -

CDR3 protein: CASSIGLADEQYF
CDR3 DNA: TGTGCCAGTAGTATAGGGCTAGCGGACGAGCAGTACTTC
J gene: TRBJ2-7
clone size: -
V gene: TRBV19
D gene: TRBD2

CDR3 protein: CASSLGGQGSNEQFF
CDR3 DNA: TGTGCCAGCAGCTTAGGTGGACAGGGGAGCAATGAGCAGTTCTTC
J gene: TRBJ2-1
clone size: -
V gene: TRBV7-9
D gene: TRBD1